The sequence of this TCR beta chain was determined in a study of blood T cells in healthy people across ages. Study-wide results and caveats: Roughly linear age-related decline in beta diversity appeared, significant by age approximately 41. Calculation of diversity from one million T cells yielded estimates considered to be underestimates. Both naive CD4+ cell counts and diversity were greater in long-lived donors than in aged donors.

Notes on this clonotype: Its antigen is still unknown.

Primers used in a second PCR of about 7 to 11 cycles were a sample-barcoded 5' primer and a J-beta primer mix. TCRdb reanalysed the 5' RACE reads using MiXCR and keeps one entry per CDR3 protein. In the table there are around 1,700,000 distinct CDR3 sequences, roughly 27% of which are singletons. CDR3 length equals 14 residues. Germline values: CDR1 SQVTM, CDR2 ANQGSEA. Trimming took 8 bases from V and 2 from J; bases not matched to a gene: 5. V is TRBV29-1 and J is TRBJ2-1, with TRBD2 identical over 11 bases. The sample consisted of blood. The sequence came from a woman aged 25 to 45 in good health. The CDR3 reads CSITSGSAYNEQFF. In nucleotides, the CDR3 is TGCAGCATCACTAGCGGGAGCGCCTACAATGAGCAGTTCTTC.